Below, one T cell receptor (beta chain) is given with its context. Its antigen is as yet unknown. The data were obtained in a study of identical twins. TCRdb passed the 5' RACE reads through MiXCR, listing each CDR3 protein once. Among about 660,000 distinct CDR3 sequences listed, more than 6.5% were seen once. The CDR3 sequence is 13 residues long. V was trimmed by 3 bases and J by 8 bases, leaving 11 bases between them. CDR1 is SQVTM, CDR2 ANQGSEA, per germline. Study-wide results and limits: The study found weaker excess twin sharing in beta out-of-frame sequences.

The same sample was also studied in work on yellow fever vaccine responses in identical twins.

Sequenced sample: PBMCs. This TCR derives from a woman aged 18-29 years in good health. J is TRBJ1-6 and V is TRBV29-1; D gene ambiguous. The CDR3 sequence: CSVDTAVHSPLHF. In DNA form, the CDR3 reads TGCAGCGTTGATACGGCAGTTCATTCACCCCTCCACTTT.